Included here is one T cell receptor (beta chain) sequence, with context. Its antigen is not known. With 4 bases removed from V and 0 bases from J, the gap between germline ends came to 16 bases. CDR3 length: 16 residues. The germline V gene encodes CDR1 SGHRS and CDR2 YFSETQ. This sample was taken from a study of T cell responses to AZD1222 COVID-19 vaccine. The data were produced by immunoSEQ multiplex PCR, yet TCRdb's version contains in-frame clones alone and is incomplete. This table has roughly 120,000 clones, approximately 83% appearing once. General study points: Of spike-specific TCRs, nearly half reportedly target regions left unmutated in variants.

The sample here was peripheral blood, taken on day 0 of AZD1222 vaccination. This TCR derives from an adult in good health. The chain links TRBV5-1 to TRBJ1-2; maybe TRBD1 (6 bases). The CDR3 reads CASSDHRETTNYGYTF. In nucleotides, the CDR3 is TGCGCCAGCAGCGATCACAGGGAGACTACTAACTATGGCTACACCTTC.